A single sample is the source of the 2 T cell receptor beta chains below, sequenced in a study of cytomegalovirus exposure and HLA in healthy donors. Sequencing was performed with immunoSEQ multiplex PCR; in TCRdb, only in-frame clones are kept and a portion is missing. The sample shows about 69,000 clones, approximately 96% of them seen only once. The sequenced sample was PBMCs. These receptor sequences come from a woman aged 18-29 years in good health and CMV-seropositive.

The chain links TRBV29-1 to TRBJ2-1; a possible D gene is TRBD2 (6 bases). This CDR3 is 15 amino acids long. The V end was cut by 8 bases, the J end by 1 base, with 18 bases between. Germline lookup yields CDR1 SQVTM and CDR2 ANQGSEA. CDR3 protein: CSFTSLRGSYNEQFF. As DNA, the CDR3 is TGCAGCTTCACTAGCCTACGGGGGTCCTACAATGAGCAGTTCTTC.

This clone was seen more than once but under ten times. The chain combines TRBV19 with TRBJ2-5; 15 bases match TRBD2. Germline CDR1 and CDR2: LNHDA and SQIVND (reference sequence). The CDR3 is 15 amino acids. V dropped 3 bases and J dropped 11; count of bases not matched to a gene: 7. The CDR3 region is CASSIGTSGRSLQYF. Here the CDR3 DNA reads TGTGCCAGTAGTATCGGGACTAGCGGGAGGAGTCTGCAGTACTTC. Supplemented by reference TRBV19 and TRBJ2-5, the full variable domain reads DGGITQSPKYLFRKEGQNVTLSCEQNLNHDAMYWYRQDPGQGLRLIYYSQIVNDFQKGDIAEGYSVSREKKESFPLTVTSAQKNPTAFYLCASSIGTSGRSLQYFGPGTRLLVL.